What follows is one TCR beta chain and its context. The CDR3 is made up of 13 amino acids. Germline CDR1 SGHRS, CDR2 YFSETQ. Trimming removed 4 bases at V and 8 bases at J, with 15 bases between. The data belong to a study of T-cell memory formation after mild COVID-19. 5'RACE primed from the constant segment yielded TCR alpha and TCR beta cDNA libraries bearing sample barcodes and UMIs. TCRdb reprocessed the 5' RACE reads with MiXCR, giving one entry per CDR3 protein. The profile shows around 250,000 distinct CDR3 sequences, just over 15% of them singletons. The chain uses TRBV5-1 and TRBJ1-2; possibly TRBD1 for D (6 bases). This receptor was obtained from an adult woman who had mild COVID-19 (a few samples of this study predate the infection). Cell type and time point are not known. Sequencing input: PBMCs or a T cell subset sorted from them (not recorded which). The CDR3, as DNA: TGCGCCAGCAGCGGTACTTCAGGGGTGGGCTACACCTTC. This gives the protein CASSGTSGVGYTF.